Below are 22 T cell receptor beta chains sequenced from a single sample in a study of identical twins (dated by TCRdb to about 2016). Receptor amplification or capture employed 5' RACE. Sequencing used an Illumina HiSeq 2000. In-frame beta chains were kept once TCRdb had trimmed the public reads at Q25 with fastp and called clones with MiXCR. A single entry per CDR3 protein holds the most common genes and DNA from its merged rows. The sample table shows some 500,000 distinct CDR3 sequences, and about 20% are seen once. The ten largest clones capture about 0.93% of the sample. The data also belong to a second study, concerning T cells expressing NK-cell markers.

The specimen sequenced was CD4+ T cells sorted from blood. Receptor source: a young woman in good health.

Only a few counts were recorded for this clonotype. This chain joins TRBV5-1 and TRBJ2-1; 9 bases are shared with TRBD2. After removal of 5 bases from V and 10 bases from J, the junction contained 7 bases not matched to a gene. This CDR3 region has 13 residues. The germline gives CDR1 SGHRS, CDR2 YFSETQ. The CDR3 protein is CASSVLAGVEQFF. DNA of the CDR3: TGCGCCAGCAGTGTATTAGCGGGAGTAGAGCAGTTCTTC.

Here the CDR3 DNA reads TGCAGTGCTCCATATACCGGGACAGGGTTTGGTGAGCAGTACTTC. Encoded protein: CSAPYTGTGFGEQYF. This chain links TRBV20-1 with TRBJ2-7; 9 bases agree with TRBD1. The CDR3 totals 15 residues. V dropped 5 bases and J dropped 7; count of bases not matched to a gene: 15. Germline CDR1 is DFQATT and CDR2 is SNEGSKA (reference sequence).

In its sample, this clonotype was seen a few times. J is TRBJ2-7 and V is TRBV6-1, with 9 nucleotides matching TRBD1. Losses at the gene ends were 6 bases for V and 5 bases for J; bases not matched to a gene: 11. Germline assignment: CDR1 MNHNS and CDR2 SASEGT. CDR3 size: 15 residues. The CDR3 DNA reads TGTGCCAGCAGCTCAATGACAGGGGGGTCTAACGAGCAGTACTTC. This sequence encodes CASSSMTGGSNEQYF.

This chain uses TRBV5-4 with TRBJ2-7; D call uncertain. The CDR3 contains 13 residues. CDR1 and CDR2 (germline): SGHNT, YYREEE (reference sequence). V was clipped by 1 base and J by 3 bases, with 8 bases between them. CDR3 region: CASSLISSYEQYF. The CDR3 bases are TGTGCCAGCAGCTTGATTTCCAGCTACGAGCAGTACTTC.

The chain joins TRBV27 to TRBJ1-2; no reliable D call. Germline CDR1 and CDR2: MNHEY and SMNVEV (reference sequence). This CDR3 comprises 15 residues. Trimming shortened V by 5 bases and J by 2 bases, and 15 bases separated the two germline ends. The CDR3, as DNA: TGTGCCAGCAGTAACGGACCTTCGCGAAACTATGGCTACACCTTC. Amino acids: CASSNGPSRNYGYTF.

At least ten counts were recorded for this clonotype. This chain uses TRBV20-1 with TRBJ2-7; 12 bases line up with TRBD1. The CDR3 has 16 amino acids. Germline V gene data show CDR1 as DFQATT and CDR2 as SNEGSKA (reference sequence). The V gene end was trimmed by 4 bases and the J gene end by 6 bases; junction bases not matched to a gene: 13. In DNA, the CDR3 is TGCAGTGCTACCCCACTCGCCGGGACAGGGGGCGTCGAGCAGTACTTC. Amino acid sequence: CSATPLAGTGGVEQYF.

The chain uses TRBV3-1 and TRBJ2-2, with D perhaps being TRBD1 or TRBD2 (7 bases each). Per germline, CDR1 LGHDT and CDR2 YNNKEL (reference sequence). With 0 bases removed from V and 5 bases from J, the gap between germline ends came to 16 bases. The CDR3 runs 17 residues. The CDR3 DNA sequence: TGTGCCAGCAGCCAAGAATGGGGAGGGGGCAAGACCGGGGAGCTGTTTTTT. Protein: CASSQEWGGGKTGELFF.

This clonotype was observed many times. V and J are TRBV4-2 and TRBJ2-7; 7 bases are a match to TRBD1. The V and J ends lost 4 bases and 4 bases, in that order; junction bases with no gene match: 7. The germline CDR1 and CDR2 sequences are LGHNA and YNFKEQ. The CDR3 loop spans 14 amino acids. This CDR3 is CASSREQGRYEQYF. The CDR3 DNA is TGTGCCAGCAGCCGCGAACAGGGGAGATACGAGCAGTACTTC.

This sequence joins TRBV6-2 or TRBV6-3 and TRBJ1-5, with 8 positions matching TRBD1. The germline V gene encodes CDR1 MNHEY and CDR2 SVGEGT. The ends lost 5 bases at V and 3 bases at J; junction bases unmatched: 3. The CDR3 covers 14 residues. The CDR3 reads CASSADRANQPQHF. Here the CDR3 DNA reads TGTGCCAGCAGTGCGGACAGGGCCAATCAGCCCCAGCATTTT.

This clonotype was seen only a few times. This rearrangement joins TRBV20-1 to TRBJ2-1, with D possibly matching TRBD2 (5 bases). Trimming took 6 bases from V and 7 from J, leaving 16 bases between them. CDR3 size: 13 residues. From germline, CDR1 is DFQATT and CDR2 SNEGSKA (reference sequence). CDR3 region: CSAIPGKKNEQFF. The CDR3, as DNA: TGCAGTGCGATACCGGGAAAAAAAAATGAGCAGTTCTTC.

The chain has TRBV10-3 and TRBJ2-7; TRBD2 might be the D (6 bases). The V and J ends lost 6 bases and 5 bases respectively, with 14 bases between them. Germline values: CDR1 ENHRY, CDR2 SYGVKD. The CDR3 runs to 13 residues. The CDR3 sequence is CAIRGTSTHEQYF. The CDR3 coding sequence is TGTGCCATCAGGGGGACTTCAACCCACGAGCAGTACTTC.

The chain has TRBV14 and TRBJ1-1, with 8 bases fitting TRBD1. The CDR3 covers 13 residues. Trimming cost V 3 bases and J 6 bases; bases outside gene matches: 3. The V gene's germline CDR1 is SGHDN and CDR2 FVKESK. The CDR3 coding sequence is TGTGCCAGCAGCCAGACAGGGGTGGCTGAAGCTTTCTTT. Translating it yields CASSQTGVAEAFF. The full variable domain, its missing parts supplied by reference TRBV14 and TRBJ1-1, is EAGVTQFPSHSVIEKGQTVTLRCDPISGHDNLYWYRRVMGKEIKFLLHFVKESKQDESGMPNNRFLAERTGGTYSTLKVQPAELEDSGVYFCASSQTGVAEAFFGQGTRLTVV.

This sequence joins TRBV7-9 and TRBJ2-7, with D unresolved. The germline CDR1 and CDR2 sequences are SEHNR and FQNEAQ (reference sequence). Trimming removed 2 bases at V and 3 bases at J, with 11 bases between. The CDR3 has 14 residues. For the CDR3, the DNA is TGTGCCAGCAGCTTATTAGACCGCAGCTACGAGCAGTACTTC. This translates into CASSLLDRSYEQYF.

DNA for the CDR3: TGTGCCACCAGTGGAGGACTAGCGGGAGTCGGGGAGCAGTTCTTC. Amino acid sequence: CATSGGLAGVGEQFF. V usage is TRBV24-1 and J usage is TRBJ2-1; 13 nucleotides match TRBD2. Germline trimming cut 5 bases from V and 10 bases from J; bases unmatched to any gene: 7. There are 15 residues in the CDR3. Germline CDR1 is KGHDR and CDR2 is SFDVKD.

The V gene is TRBV12-3 or TRBV12-4, the J gene TRBJ2-1; maybe TRBD1 (6 bases). With 4 bases removed from V and 1 base from J, the gap between germline ends came to 20 bases. The CDR3 is 18 amino acids. Written as DNA, the CDR3 is TGTGCCAGCAGTTCGTTCAGGGGCGGATATCGGTCCTACAATGAGCAGTTCTTC. Translating gives CASSSFRGGYRSYNEQFF.

The chain employs TRBV9 and TRBJ2-1, with TRBD2 matching over 9 bases. The CDR3 is made up of 14 amino acids. The junction had 3 bases not matched to a gene; V was cut back by 0 bases and J by 8 bases. Germline V gives CDR1 SGDLS, CDR2 YYNGEE. The CDR3 loop reads CASSVDASGDEQFF. Written as DNA, the CDR3 is TGTGCCAGCAGCGTAGATGCTAGCGGGGATGAGCAGTTCTTC.

This chain joins TRBV2 and TRBJ1-5; no clear D gene. The CDR3 runs to 14 residues. V lost 2 bases and J lost 2, with 7 bases in between. In germline, CDR1 is SNHLY, CDR2 FYNNEI. This CDR3 is CASSEWPGNQPQHF. The DNA for the CDR3 is TGTGCCAGCAGTGAATGGCCAGGCAATCAGCCCCAGCATTTT.

The chain joins TRBV7-9 to TRBJ1-1; D is ambiguous. Looked up from germline, CDR1 is SEHNR and CDR2 is FQNEAQ (reference sequence). CDR3 length: 15 amino acids. V lost 5 bases and J lost 5, with 18 bases in between. CDR3 sequence reads: CASSPRMVGQTEAFF. CDR3 nucleotides: TGTGCCAGCAGCCCAAGGATGGTCGGGCAGACTGAAGCTTTCTTT.

The J gene is TRBJ1-5, the V gene TRBV28, with D possibly matching TRBD1 (5 bases). Germline V CDR1 and CDR2: MDHEN, SYDVKM. Trimming stripped 4 bases from V and 0 bases from J, with 16 bases between. The CDR3 runs 17 residues. The CDR3 DNA sequence: TGTGCCAGCAGTTCCCCGGTAAGGGGCAATAGCAATCAGCCCCAGCATTTT. As protein: CASSSPVRGNSNQPQHF.

The V call is TRBV23-1, the J call TRBJ1-1; D possibly corresponds to TRBD1 (5 bases). TRBV23-1 is annotated as an ORF whose role is uncertain. Trimming stripped 6 bases from V and 1 base from J, with 12 bases between. The CDR3 is 14 amino acids. The CDR3 DNA reads as TGCGCCAGCAGGTTAGACAGACCGAACACTGAAGCTTTCTTT. Translated: CASRLDRPNTEAFF.

This chain uses TRBV9 with TRBJ2-3, with 10 bases that match TRBD2. Trimming cost V 0 bases and J 3 bases; bases outside gene matches: 4. Germline lookup yields CDR1 SGDLS and CDR2 YYNGEE. The CDR3 extends over 16 amino acids. CDR3 DNA sequence: TGTGCCAGCAGCGTAGGGTCTAGCGGGAGAACAGATACGCAGTATTTT. This translates into CASSVGSSGRTDTQYF. The full variable domain, rest sourced from reference TRBV9 and TRBJ2-3, is DSGVTQTPKHLITATGQRVTLRCSPRSGDLSVYWYQQSLDQGLQFLIQYYNGEERAKGNILERFSAQQFPDLHSELNLSSLELGDSALYFCASSVGSSGRTDTQYFGPGTRLTVL.

This clonotype was observed at least ten times. The V call is TRBV12-3 or TRBV12-4, the J call TRBJ2-7; no firm D call. Trimming left V 0 bases short and J 0 bases short, with 3 bases between. The CDR3 consists of 13 residues. CDR3 sequence: CASSLASSYEQYF. The CDR3 DNA reads TGTGCCAGCAGTTTAGCGAGCTCCTACGAGCAGTACTTC.